This TCR beta chain originates from a study of cytomegalovirus exposure and HLA in healthy donors. Researchers ran the PCR with 60 Vbeta and 13 Jbeta primers. Data came from immunoSEQ multiplex PCR; TCRdb stores just in-frame clones and leaves some out. Counted here are approximately 170,000 clones, around 79% occurring once; the ten biggest clones make up 1.6%. This clone was observed a handful of times. Trimming cost V 3 bases and J 6 bases, with 9 bases left between them. Germline V gene data show CDR1 as MNHNS and CDR2 as SASEGT. The CDR3 runs 14 residues. The J gene is TRBJ1-6, the V gene TRBV6-1; D remains unclear. The sample consisted of PBMCs. The TCR was taken from a woman aged 18-29 years in good health and CMV-seronegative. The CDR3 region has the DNA TGTGCCAGCAGTGACCGGTGGTCTAATTCACCCCTCCACTTT. Amino acid sequence: CASSDRWSNSPLHF.